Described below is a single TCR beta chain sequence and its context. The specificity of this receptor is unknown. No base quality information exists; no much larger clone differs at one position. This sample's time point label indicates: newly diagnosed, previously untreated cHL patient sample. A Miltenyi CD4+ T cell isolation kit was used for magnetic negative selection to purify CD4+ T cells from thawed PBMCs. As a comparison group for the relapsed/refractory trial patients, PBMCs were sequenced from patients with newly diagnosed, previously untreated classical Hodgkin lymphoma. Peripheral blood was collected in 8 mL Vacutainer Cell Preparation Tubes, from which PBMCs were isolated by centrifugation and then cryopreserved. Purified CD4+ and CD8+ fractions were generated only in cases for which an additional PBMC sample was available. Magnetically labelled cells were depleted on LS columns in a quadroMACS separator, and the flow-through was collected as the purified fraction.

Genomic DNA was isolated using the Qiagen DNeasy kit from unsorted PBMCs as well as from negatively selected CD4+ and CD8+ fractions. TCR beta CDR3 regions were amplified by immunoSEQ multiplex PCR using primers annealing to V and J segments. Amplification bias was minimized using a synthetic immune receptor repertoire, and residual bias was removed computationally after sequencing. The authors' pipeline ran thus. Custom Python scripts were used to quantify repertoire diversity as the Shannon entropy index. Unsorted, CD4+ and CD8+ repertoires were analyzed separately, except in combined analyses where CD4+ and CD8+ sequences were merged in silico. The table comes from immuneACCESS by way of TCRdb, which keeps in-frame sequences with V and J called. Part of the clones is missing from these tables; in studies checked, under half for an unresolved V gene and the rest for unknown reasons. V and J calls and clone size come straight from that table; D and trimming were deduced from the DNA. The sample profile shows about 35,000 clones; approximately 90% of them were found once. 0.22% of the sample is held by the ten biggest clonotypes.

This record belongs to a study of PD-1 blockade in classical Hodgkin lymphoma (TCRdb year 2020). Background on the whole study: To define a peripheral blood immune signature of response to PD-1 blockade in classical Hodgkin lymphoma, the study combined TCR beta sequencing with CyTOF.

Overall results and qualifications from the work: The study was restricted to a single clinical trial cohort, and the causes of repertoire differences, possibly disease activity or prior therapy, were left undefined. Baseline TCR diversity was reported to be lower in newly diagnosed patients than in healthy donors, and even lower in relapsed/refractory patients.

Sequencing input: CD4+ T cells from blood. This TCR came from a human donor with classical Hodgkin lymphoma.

The nucleotides are TGTGCCAGCAGCCTGGGTCCCACAGTTCAAGAGACCCAGTACTTC. It translates as CASSLGPTVQETQYF. The chain employs TRBV5-4 and TRBJ2-5, with the D gene uncertain. CDR1 and CDR2, looked up from the germline V gene (reference sequence), are SGHNT and YYREEE. The CDR3 spans 15 residues, from the cysteine through the phenylalanine. Solely the CDR3 DNA is kept, with 45 bases framed from the first base. The junction carries 15 bases between V and J, which are trimmed by 4 bases and 2 bases respectively.